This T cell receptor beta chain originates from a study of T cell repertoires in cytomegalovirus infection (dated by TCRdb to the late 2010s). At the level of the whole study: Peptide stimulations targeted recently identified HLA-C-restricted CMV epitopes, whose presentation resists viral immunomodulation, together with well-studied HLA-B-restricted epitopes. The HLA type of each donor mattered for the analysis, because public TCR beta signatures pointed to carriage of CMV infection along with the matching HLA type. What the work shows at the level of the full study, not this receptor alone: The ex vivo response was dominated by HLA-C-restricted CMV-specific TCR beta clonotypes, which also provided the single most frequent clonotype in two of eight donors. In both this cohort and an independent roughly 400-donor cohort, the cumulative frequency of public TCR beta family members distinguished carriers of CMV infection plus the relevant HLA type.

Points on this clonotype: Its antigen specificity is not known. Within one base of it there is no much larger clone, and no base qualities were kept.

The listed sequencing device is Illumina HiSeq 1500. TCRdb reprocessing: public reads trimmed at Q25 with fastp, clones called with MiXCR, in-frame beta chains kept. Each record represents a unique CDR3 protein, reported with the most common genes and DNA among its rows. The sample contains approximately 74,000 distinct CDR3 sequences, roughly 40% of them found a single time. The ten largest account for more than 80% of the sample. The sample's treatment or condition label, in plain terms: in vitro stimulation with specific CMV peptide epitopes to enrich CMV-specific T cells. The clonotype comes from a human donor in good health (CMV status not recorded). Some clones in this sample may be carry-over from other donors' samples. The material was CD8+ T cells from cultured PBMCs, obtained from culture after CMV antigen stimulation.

The DNA reads as follows: TGTGCCAGCAGTGAGGAAGGGACGACCTATGGCTACACCTTC. Protein translation: CASSEEGTTYGYTF. The chain links TRBV6-1 with TRBJ1-2, and perhaps TRBD1 as D gene, on 5 matching bases. From the cysteine up to the phenylalanine, the CDR3 has a length of 14 residues. Only the CDR3 DNA is retained, 42 bases long and in frame from the first base. As encoded in the germline V gene, CDR1 is MNHNS while CDR2 is SASEGT. V is cut by 3 bases and J by 4 bases, and the space between the germline ends is 12 bases.